The T cell receptor beta chain under discussion was sequenced for a study of cytomegalovirus exposure and HLA in healthy donors (dated by TCRdb to the late 2010s). As for the study more broadly: An earlier analysis of 587 of the donors reported approximately 280 Gb of sequence data and approximately 120 million unique TCR beta sequences obtained from about 179 million T cells. Roughly 310 gigabases of sequencing data and 70 million to 85 million unique TCR sequences were included in an early release covering 500 to 750 HLA-typed donors. The genetic ancestry cluster associated with self-reported Caucasian donors included 81% of the roughly 390 genotyped donors. The study aimed to test whether signatures of past pathogen exposure could be identified by cataloging public T cell receptors. Using immunosequencing, the study profiled T cell repertoires from some 670 subjects and related those repertoires to cytomegalovirus serostatus. Besides the first cohort of more than 650 subjects, a separate validation cohort made up of 90 to 150 different subjects was used. To predict cytomegalovirus infection status, the study combined high-throughput TCR immunosequencing, statistical association of individual TCRs with disease status, and machine learning. To study patterns of TCR occurrence, a later analysis re-analyzed previously published TCR beta repertoires from around 670 donors and added high-resolution HLA genotyping. Rather than drawing on any new phenotypic data, the later analysis identified candidate immune exposures from TCR beta sequences and the way those sequences occurred across donors. An earlier analysis of 500 to 750 of the donors applied high-throughput TCR beta sequencing to assess whether each TCR beta V gene segment acted as functional or pseudogenic. Alongside the repertoire data, information on donor age, sex, ethnicity and CMV serostatus was compiled. In a later genetic analysis, genome-wide SNP genotypes for about 60% of the 666 donors were used, and that subset was treated as a discovery cohort. All discovery cohort repertoires had been generated on a single sequencing platform. Both class I and class II loci were covered by HLA typing, at four-digit resolution. The number of donors typed differed by locus, with 629-630 for A, B, C, DRB1 and DQB1, roughly 520 for DQA1, some 570 for DPA1, and approximately 470 for DPB1. Four or five DR-DQ haplotypes were handled as single units for association and clustering, since linkage in the cohort was strong. Across roughly 420 genotyped donors of the cohort, an average of approximately 240,000 unique TCR beta nucleotide sequences per donor were sequenced, and roughly a sixth of those sequences were non-productive. What the research found in general, with its limitations: The earlier analysis of 587 of the donors excluded fewer than 20 rarely observed V segments, including chromosome 9 orphons, because counts were too low. Assigning TCR associations to individual alleles was difficult when HLA alleles, especially DR and DQ, strongly co-occurred. In the study, some 160 TCR beta chains were listed as associated with cytomegalovirus. This cohort had only TCR beta chains sequenced, and the lack of alpha or paired-chain data limited which features could be detected. Several of the top co-occurrence clusters appeared to be linked to parvovirus B19, influenza, CMV and Epstein-Barr virus, according to a later analysis. Across donors, most TCR sequences were observed very rarely, whereas some public TCRs were present in many individuals. A further reported finding was that TCR beta sequences accurately predicted the HLA-A and HLA-B alleles for most subjects in the first cohort. According to the authors, the approach could potentially be generalized to other disease states and immunological phenotypes. Immune exposure information for the cohort was limited to CMV serostatus. Linkage disequilibrium might explain the correlated functional status among segregating V segments, but an unknown experimental factor could not be ruled out. The classifier was reported to diagnose cytomegalovirus status with high specificity and sensitivity in both the original cohort and the validation cohort. Compared with equally common non-associated chains, HLA-associated TCR beta chains in a later analysis were more clonally expanded and had lower generation probabilities. A few of the identified cytomegalovirus-associated TCR beta chains were confirmed in vitro to be specific for cytomegalovirus antigens. Because some donors lacked HLA typing at each locus, the association tests relied only on the typed subset. A later analysis associated 16,951 TCR beta sequences with specific HLA alleles at a false discovery rate of 0.05. V-gene and J-gene trimming of TCR beta chains was associated with a missense DCLRE1C variant in a later genetic analysis, and the association was replicated in an independent cohort. Presence/absence analyses assumed roughly uniform sequencing depth across donors, an assumption that may not hold. A group of highly shared sequence variants was considered likely to be a technical artifact of the sequencing pipeline. Because the 87-base-pair reads could not distinguish some IMGT-functional V segments, including TRBV6-2 and TRBV6-3, those segments were excluded. A later genetic analysis reported fewer N-insertions in productive TCRs among donors in an Asian-associated ancestry cluster than the roughly 670-donor mean. An earlier analysis of approximately 590 of the donors showed that most TCR beta V segments appeared in productive rearrangements either about 90% or about 30% of the time, which broadly matched IMGT annotations. A later analysis found that most CMV-associated TCR beta chains appeared HLA-restricted, with HLA associations seemingly driven largely by CMV exposure. In a later analysis, the rate of TCR association differed among HLA loci, with DRB1 alleles having the most associated TCRs and HLA-C alleles having the fewest.

The cohort was made up of 650 to 700 healthy bone marrow donors. All cohort members were sampled while nominally healthy, although unrecorded immune exposures were likely present. The donor was CMV seronegative and was included in the group of several hundred seronegative cohort members. A peripheral blood sample was provided by each donor, and peripheral blood mononuclear cells were used for TCR beta sequencing. Genomic DNA extraction from the blood cell samples was performed with the Qiagen DNeasy Blood Extraction Kit. With respect to this clone: The clone's antigen remains unknown. There are no base qualities to consult, and no much larger clone falls within one base.

The library relied on the immunoSEQ multiplex PCR assay. The multiplex PCR relied on a mix of 60 forward primers for TCR Vbeta segments and 13 reverse primers for TCR Jbeta segments. A multiplex PCR assay on genomic DNA amplified the CDR3 region of rearranged TCR beta genes. On the Illumina HiSeq System, the amplified TCR beta libraries were sequenced as 87-base-pair reads. Per the original workflow: A later analysis tallied about 77 million unique TCR beta chains across the 550 to 850 repertoires, and around 12 million of those chains were shared by two or more donors. To remove PCR and sequencing errors, raw reads were error-corrected and collapsed into unique sequences using a nearest-neighbor algorithm that merged closely related sequences. V, D and J gene segments were assigned by aligning CDR3 sequences to IMGT reference sequences. For a sequence to be retained, a match of at least six nucleotides to both a V gene segment and a J gene segment was required. Rearrangements were called productive when the CDR3 lacked stop codons and stayed in frame with V and J; all others were non-productive. Following IMGT convention, CDR3 was defined as the stretch from the second conserved V-encoded cysteine to the conserved J-encoded phenylalanine. In an earlier analysis of 550 to 650 of the donors, sequences lacking an unambiguous match to a single V gene segment were excluded. An earlier analysis of fewer than 650 of the donors classified V segments as functional when productive rearrangements were above 56.7% and as segregating when the standard deviation between donors was above 5%. A statistical classification framework was built for diagnosing cytomegalovirus status from the catalog of TCR beta chain sequences. In a later analysis, TCR nucleotide sequences were compared against IMGT/GENE-DB human TR gene sequences so that V and J genes could be assigned. Using the TCRdist pipeline, a later analysis assigned CDR3 sequences along with most-parsimonious VDJ recombination scenarios. A later analysis defined each TCR beta chain by its CDR3 amino acid sequence plus V-gene family, and excluded reads lacking a unique V-gene family. As a way to deal with suspected cross-contamination and a sequencing artifact, a later analysis dropped under 600 nucleotide sequences that were highly shared and had low generation probability. A later analysis calculated a clonal expansion index for each public chain from normalized within-repertoire ranks of inferred template counts. In a later analysis, generation probabilities were computed using a VDJ recombination model fitted to out-of-frame rearrangements, and the results were checked against IGoR. In a later analysis, hypergeometric tests were used to score TCR-TCR, TCR-HLA and TCR-CMV co-occurrence, with a repertoire-size bias correction applied to TCR pairs. A later analysis estimated false discovery rates by permuting HLA or CMV assignments 20 times. In a later analysis, co-occurring TCRs were grouped using DBSCAN, with TCRdist sequence similarity added in when clustering inside HLA-allele-positive subsets. Repertoires with fewer than 30,000 or more than 120,000 public chains, plus five repertoires with anomalous nucleotide sharing, were excluded from co-occurrence clustering. TCRdb carries this immuneACCESS record with in-frame sequences only. Its versions omit some clonotypes, under half of them owing to an unresolved V gene in the studies checked, with the rest unexplained. That table is the source of V, J and clone size, and D and trimming were worked out from the DNA. In this sample the table shows approximately 100,000 clones, around 75% of which occur a single time. The ten largest account for 2.8% of the sample.

Cut back by 6 bases and 4 bases, the V and J ends lie 16 bases apart. From its cysteine to its phenylalanine, the CDR3 spans 14 amino acids. Only the CDR3 portion is preserved as DNA: 42 bases, with reading frame beginning at the first base. According to the germline V gene (reference sequence), CDR1 reads MNHEY and CDR2 reads SMNVEV. The receptor's source is a female donor in good health and CMV-seronegative. The receptor chain draws on TRBV27 and TRBJ2-7; TRBD1 is a weak D gene call, 5 bases matching. Sequenced sample: PBMCs. The CDR3 here reads CASSLSQGSYEQYF. The DNA sequence follows: TGTGCCAGCAGCCTCAGTCAGGGAAGTTACGAGCAGTACTTC.